Each of the 17 T cell receptor beta chains below was sequenced from the same sample in a study of T cell repertoires in cytomegalovirus infection. These receptors lack a known antigen. MiXCR, run by TCRdb on the reads, gives a single entry per CDR3 protein. The sample holds roughly 990,000 distinct CDR3 sequences, more than 25% seen once. The source was cultured CD8+ T cells from PBMCs, collected from culture after CMV antigen stimulation. The receptors were gathered from a human donor in good health (CMV status not recorded). Some clones in this sample may be carry-over from other donors' samples.

V usage is TRBV5-1 and J usage is TRBJ2-5, with 11 nucleotides matching TRBD2. CDR1 is SGHRS, CDR2 YFSETQ, per germline. Unmatched junction bases numbered 9, after V lost 0 bases and J lost 5 bases. CDR3 length: 17 residues. The CDR3 region is CASSLGASGGPGETQYF. CDR3 in DNA: TGCGCCAGCAGCTTGGGTGCTAGCGGGGGGCCAGGGGAGACCCAGTACTTC.

Note on this clonotype: Its ends do not fully match the called genes, so a read error is possible. The V and J genes are TRBV2 and TRBJ2-5; tentatively, D is TRBD2 (5 bases). Germline-derived CDR1 and CDR2 are SNHLY and FYNNEI. The CDR3 contains 15 residues. CDR3 sequence (DNA): TGTGCCAGCAGTGCGCCGGGGTGGAAGCAAGAGCCCCAGTACTTC. It translates to CASSAPGWKQEPQYF.

This clonotype was recorded a few times. The genes are TRBV6-5 and TRBJ2-4; 9 bases are a match to TRBD1. CDR1 and CDR2 (germline): MNHEY, SVGAGI. J was trimmed by 6 bases and V by 0 bases; bases with no gene match: 3. The length of the CDR3 is 15 residues. The CDR3 DNA reads TGTGCCAGCAGTTACTCGGGACAGGGCTTAAACATTCAGTACTTC. Protein product: CASSYSGQGLNIQYF.

V and J are TRBV5-4 and TRBJ2-1; 9 bases are a match to TRBD1. J gave up 4 bases and V 2 bases, and 4 bases lay outside the gene matches. Looked up from germline, CDR1 is SGHNT and CDR2 is YYREEE (reference sequence). The CDR3 consists of 15 residues. The CDR3: CASSFSQGAYNEQFF. CDR3 nucleotide sequence: TGTGCCAGCAGCTTTTCACAGGGGGCTTACAATGAGCAGTTCTTC.

This clonotype was seen a few times. This chain uses TRBV28 with TRBJ1-5; no definite D call. Germline CDR1 is MDHEN and CDR2 is SYDVKM. The CDR3 is 13 residues long. V gave up 6 bases and J gave up 4 bases, with 10 bases separating them. This chain's CDR3 is CASRSIRNQPQHF. The CDR3 DNA reads as TGTGCCAGCAGGTCTATCAGAAATCAGCCCCAGCATTTT.

At least ten counts were recorded for this clonotype. The chain joins TRBV7-6 to TRBJ1-2; 8 bases line up with TRBD1. Losses at the gene ends were 5 bases for V and 5 bases for J; bases not matched to a gene: 4. The CDR3 totals 13 residues. Germline V lookup: CDR1 SGHVS, CDR2 FNYEAQ. The CDR3 DNA is TGTGCCAGCAGCCAACGACAGGGGTATGGCTACACCTTC. It translates to CASSQRQGYGYTF.

The chain couples TRBV12-3 or TRBV12-4 to TRBJ1-5, with D hard to call. The length of the CDR3 is 14 residues. Trimming removed 6 bases from V and 5 bases from J, with 14 bases in between. In DNA form, the CDR3 reads TGTGCCAGCAGCGGAATCAGCGCAGATCAGCCCCAGCATTTT. Protein product: CASSGISADQPQHF.

The V and J genes are TRBV6-5 and TRBJ1-5; D gene ambiguous. Germline CDR1 is MNHEY and CDR2 is SVGAGI. This CDR3 contains 15 residues. The V end lost 2 bases, the J end lost 6 bases, and 14 bases lay between the germline ends. In DNA, the CDR3 is TGTGCCAGCAGTTACGGGTCAGGAGAAGGTCAGCCCCAGCATTTT. This gives the protein CASSYGSGEGQPQHF.

The chain employs TRBV20-1 and TRBJ1-2; D gene ambiguous. In germline, CDR1 is DFQATT, CDR2 SNEGSKA (reference sequence). CDR3 length: 10 residues. V gave up 6 bases and J gave up 0 bases, with 2 bases separating them. CDR3 sequence: CSASNYGYTF. Here the CDR3 DNA reads TGCAGTGCCTCTAACTATGGCTACACCTTC.

This clonotype showed up just a few times. V and J are TRBV7-9 and TRBJ2-3; D is perhaps TRBD1 or TRBD2 (6 bases each). This CDR3 is built from 16 residues. V lost 5 bases, J lost 1 base, and 16 bases lay in between. The germline gives CDR1 SEHNR, CDR2 FQNEAQ (reference sequence). The CDR3, as DNA: TGTGCCAGCAGCCCCCGGAAGGGGGAGGGCACAGATACGCAGTATTTT. This translates into CASSPRKGEGTDTQYF.

The chain links TRBV9 to TRBJ2-7; tentatively, D is TRBD2 (6 bases). With 5 bases removed from V and 7 bases from J, the gap between germline ends came to 16 bases. Germline V CDR1 and CDR2: SGDLS, YYNGEE. This CDR3 spans 13 amino acids. CDR3 region: CASSRDSHGEQYV. CDR3 nucleotides: TGTGCCAGCAGTCGGGACTCCCATGGAGAGCAGTACGTC.

This clonotype was observed a few times. This sequence joins TRBV5-5 and TRBJ1-5; D is unclear. Germline assignment: CDR1 SGHKS and CDR2 YYEKEE (reference sequence). Between the trimmed V and J ends, which lost 1 base and 9 bases, there was a span of 8 bases. CDR3 length: 12 residues. The CDR3 DNA reads as TGTGCCAGCAGCTTGAGAGGGTTGCCCCAGCATTTT. Protein: CASSLRGLPQHF.

The CDR3 spells CASSFIDSPLHF. The CDR3 coding sequence is TGTGCCAGCAGCTTTATAGATTCACCCCTCCACTTT. The chain couples TRBV7-6 to TRBJ1-6; unclear D gene. The germline V gene has CDR1 SGHVS and CDR2 FNYEAQ. Trimming removed 3 bases at V and 8 bases at J, with 5 bases between. The CDR3 runs to 12 residues.

This clonotype came up many times. The chain recombines TRBV7-2 with TRBJ2-4, with 9 bases lining up with TRBD1. The CDR3 length is 13 residues. After removal of 4 bases from V and 8 bases from J, the junction contained 3 bases not matched to a gene. From germline, CDR1 is SGHTA and CDR2 FQGNSA. The CDR3 bases are TGTGCCAGCAGCTGGACAGGGGTGGACATTCAGTACTTC. Amino acids: CASSWTGVDIQYF.

The chain uses TRBV6-1 and TRBJ2-6; the D is unclear. Per the germline V gene, CDR1 is MNHNS and CDR2 is SASEGT. Trimming left V 5 bases short and J 1 base short, with 6 bases between. The CDR3 is 14 amino acids. The CDR3 nucleotides read TGTGCCAGCAGTTGGGTGTCTGGGGCCAACGTCCTGACTTTC. Translating it yields CASSWVSGANVLTF.

This clonotype showed up just a few times. The CDR3 DNA sequence: TGTGCCAGCAGTTACCCTGGACAGGGTTATAGCACAGATACGCAGTATTTT. It translates to CASSYPGQGYSTDTQYF. The chain has TRBV6-2 or TRBV6-3 and TRBJ2-3; 8 bases agree with TRBD1. CDR1 and CDR2 from the germline V gene are MNHEY and SVGEGT. Unmatched junction bases numbered 7, after V lost 2 bases and J lost 0 bases. The CDR3 consists of 17 residues.

V usage is TRBV7-4 and J usage is TRBJ2-5, with TRBD1 matching over 12 bases. The trim removed 3 bases at V and 5 bases at J, leaving 7 bases unmatched. Germline V gene lookup returns CDR1 SGHVT and CDR2 SQSDAQ. This CDR3 is 16 amino acids long. CDR3 amino acids: CASSLGTGGFWETQYF. The CDR3 bases are TGTGCCAGCAGCTTGGGGACAGGGGGCTTTTGGGAGACCCAGTACTTC.